The present T cell receptor beta chain was sequenced within a study of blood T cell repertoires in COVID-19. Overall study: T cells, B-cell-depleted T cells, or PBMCs supplied cDNA or gDNA.

The V and J ends lost 5 bases and 1 base respectively, with 12 bases between them. CDR1 is SGHRS and CDR2 is YFSETQ in the germline V gene. There are 15 residues in the CDR3. In the authors' methods: It was from reference gene primer amplification that nucleated cell counts were estimated. TCRdb keeps only in-frame clones here, not all; method: immunoSEQ multiplex PCR. The V and J calls and clone size come from that table; D and trimming were worked out from the DNA. The sample has under 200,000 clones, 79% seen once; the top ten hold roughly 17%. Sequencing was done on a sample of peripheral blood. The source of this sequence is a man in his sixties with active or convalescent COVID-19. V and J are TRBV5-1 and TRBJ2-2, with D perhaps TRBD1 (6 bases). The CDR3 coding sequence is TGCGCCAGCAGAACCGGGACACGGAACACCGGGGAGCTGTTTTTT. Translated, it gives CASRTGTRNTGELFF.